The entry below gives a single TCR beta chain sequence along with its context. This entry belongs to a study of blood T cell repertoires in COVID-19. Study as a whole: Acute and convalescent COVID-19 samples came from the United States, Italy and Spain. In each case, the material was cDNA or gDNA derived from T cells, B-cell-depleted T cells, or PBMCs.

In the original analysis: Cell counts per sample came from amplifying reference gene primers. Method: immunoSEQ multiplex PCR; TCRdb's copy keeps in-frame clones and lacks some. V, J and clone size derive from that table, while D and trimming were established from the DNA sequence. Among roughly 100,000 clones listed, about 91% were seen once. This clonotype was sampled from a man between 18 and 35 years old with acute or convalescent COVID-19. Sequencing was performed on peripheral blood.

The CDR3 loop reads CATRGRGSYNEQFF. The CDR3 region has the DNA TGTGCCACCCGAGGGAGGGGCTCCTACAATGAGCAGTTCTTC. The chain combines TRBV19 with TRBJ2-1; 7 positions agree with TRBD2. This CDR3 comprises 14 residues. The germline V gene has CDR1 LNHDA and CDR2 SQIVND (reference sequence). Trimming cost V 10 bases and J 0 bases; bases outside gene matches: 6.